These 26 T cell receptor beta chains came from one sample sequenced in a study of T-cell reconstitution after alpha-beta-depleted transplantation in children. As it was prepared, the TCRbeta library received unique molecular identifiers. One entry per CDR3 protein, called by TCRdb with MiXCR from the PCR reads. The sample shows about 610,000 distinct CDR3 sequences, roughly 10% of them seen only once. Here the sequenced sample was PBMCs from the stem cell graft donor, taken from the stem cell graft. The receptors here all came from a human donor who donated a stem cell graft to a child with acute myeloid leukemia.

The chain joins TRBV25-1 to TRBJ2-2; D may be TRBD1 or TRBD2 (5 bases each). The CDR3 contains 11 residues. V lost 8 bases and J lost 6, with 7 bases in between. Germline CDR1 is MGHDK and CDR2 is SYGVNS. As DNA, the CDR3 is TGTGCCAGCCGGGGCCCCGGGGAGCTGTTTTTT. This encodes CASRGPGELFF.

The CDR3 sequence: CASSYPDGTTYNEQFF. The DNA of the CDR3 is TGTGCCAGCAGTTATCCGGACGGTACTACCTACAATGAGCAGTTCTTC. The chain uses TRBV6-2 or TRBV6-3 and TRBJ2-1, with D unresolved. Germline V gives CDR1 MNHEY, CDR2 SVGEGT. The ends were cut back, 3 bases at V and 2 bases at J, with 14 bases in the middle. The CDR3 length is 16 residues.

The chain employs TRBV16 and TRBJ2-7; 10 nucleotides agree with TRBD2. With 0 bases clipped from V and 4 bases from J, the junction kept 3 bases outside the gene matches. Germline V gene sequence: CDR1 KGHSY, CDR2 FQNENV. The CDR3 has 15 residues. For the CDR3, the DNA is TGTGCCAGCAGCCAATCCCTAGCGGGGGCTTACGAGCAGTACTTC. This translates into CASSQSLAGAYEQYF.

This clonotype was detected a few times. The chain couples TRBV25-1 to TRBJ1-2; 9 bases match TRBD1. The CDR3 sequence is 15 residues long. CDR1 and CDR2 (germline): MGHDK, SYGVNS. J lost 4 bases, V lost 4 bases, and 7 bases had no gene match. The CDR3 region is CASSARTGVLYGYTF. The DNA of the CDR3 is TGTGCCAGCAGTGCGCGGACAGGGGTTCTCTATGGCTACACCTTC.

Ten or more counts support this clonotype. The V and J genes are TRBV15 and TRBJ2-2, with unresolved D. The CDR3 is 13 residues long. Germline assignment: CDR1 LNHNV and CDR2 YYDKDF (reference sequence). V was trimmed by 0 bases and J by 5 bases, leaving 4 bases between them. CDR3 nucleotide sequence: TGTGCCACCAGCAGAGATTTGACCGGGGAGCTGTTTTTT. Translating it yields CATSRDLTGELFF.

This clonotype was counted only a few times. The chain couples TRBV20-1 to TRBJ2-1; 8 bases are shared with TRBD1. The ends lost 5 bases at V and 9 bases at J; junction bases unmatched: 6. CDR1 is DFQATT and CDR2 is SNEGSKA in the germline V gene (reference sequence). There are 12 residues in the CDR3. CDR3 DNA sequence: TGCAGTGCTGCCGGGACAGGACCTGAGCAGTTCTTC. Protein: CSAAGTGPEQFF.

Regarding this clonotype: A much larger clone lies a single base off, so this may be a read error. The V and J genes are TRBV20-1 and TRBJ2-3, with D hard to call. The CDR3 runs 12 residues. V lost 0 bases to trimming and J lost 6 bases, with 7 bases between them. Looked up from germline, CDR1 is DFQATT and CDR2 is SNEGSKA (reference sequence). The CDR3 sequence is CSARDWQDTQYF. DNA of the CDR3: TGCAGTGCTAGAGATTGGCAGGATACGCAGTATTTT.

The table lists this clonotype with many counts. V usage is TRBV28 and J usage is TRBJ2-2; TRBD2 aligns across 10 bases. J lost 7 bases, V lost 7 bases, and 9 bases had no gene match. This CDR3 contains 15 residues. Germline CDR1 reads MDHEN; CDR2 reads SYDVKM. CDR3 sequence: CASTSAGGLGGELFF. For the CDR3, the DNA is TGTGCCAGCACTTCAGCGGGAGGGCTCGGCGGGGAGCTGTTTTTT.

With respect to this clonotype: Since a much larger clone is just one base distant, this may be a read error. The DNA is left out, because the CDR3 cannot be placed on it with certainty; the CDR3 is given as TCRdb lists it. The chain has TRBV6-2 or TRBV6-3 and TRBJ2-7; the D call TRBD1 from the table was never checked on the DNA. Inclusive of both ends, the CDR3 amounts to 15 amino acids. Germline V lookup: CDR1 MNHEY, CDR2 SVGEGT. The CDR3 here is CASSYVGQGITEQNF.

This clonotype was counted between two and nine times. The chain carries TRBV5-4 and TRBJ2-1, with 8 bases aligning to TRBD2. Germline CDR1 is SGHNT and CDR2 is YYREEE (reference sequence). The CDR3 is made up of 15 amino acids. V dropped 5 bases and J dropped 6; count of bases not matched to a gene: 10. Written as DNA, the CDR3 is TGTGCCAGCAGAACGACTAGCGAGGGTTTCAATGAGCAGTTCTTC. It specifies CASRTTSEGFNEQFF.

This clonotype was observed at least ten times. V usage is TRBV20-1 and J usage is TRBJ2-3; 9 nucleotides match TRBD2. This CDR3 region has 15 residues. Looked up from germline, CDR1 is DFQATT and CDR2 is SNEGSKA (reference sequence). With 0 bases clipped from V and 4 bases from J, the junction kept 5 bases outside the gene matches. The CDR3 spells CSAREGAGGADTQYF. In nucleotides, the CDR3 is TGCAGTGCTAGAGAGGGGGCGGGAGGGGCAGATACGCAGTATTTT.

The V call is TRBV20-1, the J call TRBJ2-3, with 9 bases identical to TRBD2. With V trimmed by 5 bases and J by 3 bases, 9 bases remained unmatched. This CDR3 contains 15 residues. The germline CDR1 and CDR2 sequences are DFQATT and SNEGSKA (reference sequence). The CDR3 region is CSAQGTSGLTDTQYF. The CDR3, as DNA: TGCAGTGCTCAGGGCACTAGCGGGTTAACAGATACGCAGTATTTT.

This clonotype has ten or more counts. This sequence joins TRBV24-1 and TRBJ2-1; perhaps TRBD2 as D (5 bases). The length of the CDR3 is 16 residues. V was shortened by 3 bases and J by 3 bases, with 14 bases between the two germline ends. Germline lookup yields CDR1 KGHDR and CDR2 SFDVKD. The CDR3 region has the DNA TGTGCCACCAGTGATCGGGGTGGGCCTTTCTACAATGAGCAGTTCTTC. This sequence encodes CATSDRGGPFYNEQFF.

This clonotype was seen a few times. This sequence joins TRBV20-1 and TRBJ2-1; 7 positions agree with TRBD2. The V and J ends lost 3 bases and 10 bases, in that order; junction bases with no gene match: 12. CDR3 length equals 14 residues. Germline V CDR1 and CDR2: DFQATT, SNEGSKA (reference sequence). The CDR3 loop reads CSASPGGPTPEQFF. CDR3 nucleotides: TGCAGTGCTAGCCCGGGAGGCCCAACTCCGGAGCAGTTCTTC.

This clonotype was detected many times. The J gene is TRBJ2-1, the V gene TRBV29-1, with 11 bases matching TRBD2. J was trimmed by 13 bases and V by 4 bases; bases with no gene match: 6. This CDR3 spans 12 amino acids. The germline V gene has CDR1 SQVTM and CDR2 ANQGSEA. The CDR3 coding sequence is TGCAGCGTTGCAACTAGCGGGAGACTCCAGTTCTTC. It specifies CSVATSGRLQFF.

The rearrangement joins TRBV20-1 to TRBJ2-1; 8 nucleotides match TRBD2. Looked up from germline, CDR1 is DFQATT and CDR2 is SNEGSKA (reference sequence). V lost 3 bases to trimming and J lost 6 bases; unmatched junction nucleotides: 10. The CDR3 loop spans 15 amino acids. CDR3: CSASGPSGRVNEQFF. In DNA, the CDR3 is TGCAGTGCTAGCGGCCCCAGCGGGAGAGTCAATGAGCAGTTCTTC.

In its sample, this clonotype was seen many times. The rearrangement links TRBV4-3 to TRBJ2-1; 13 nucleotides line up with TRBD2. Trimming took 3 bases from V and 1 from J; bases not matched to a gene: 3. The CDR3 runs 17 residues. Germline V gene sequence: CDR1 LGHNA, CDR2 YSLEER. The CDR3 here is CASSQGTSGDSYNEQFF. The CDR3 coding sequence is TGCGCCAGCAGCCAGGGGACTAGCGGGGATTCCTACAATGAGCAGTTCTTC.

This clonotype was picked up many times. The gene calls are TRBV5-1 and TRBJ2-6; 7 nucleotides line up with TRBD1. This CDR3 has 16 residues. V trimming: 4 bases; J trimming: 0 bases; junction bases outside the gene matches: 4. The germline CDR1 and CDR2 sequences are SGHRS and YFSETQ. The CDR3 loop reads CASSLQGFSGANVLTF. For the CDR3, the DNA is TGCGCCAGCAGCCTACAGGGGTTCTCTGGGGCCAACGTCCTGACTTTC.

This chain joins TRBV18 and TRBJ1-5; D is possibly TRBD1 (5 bases). CDR3 length equals 16 residues. Germline values: CDR1 KGHSH, CDR2 LQKENI. The V and J ends lost 2 bases and 9 bases respectively, with 20 bases between them. The CDR3 loop is CASSPVDSGESWPQHF. CDR3 sequence (DNA): TGTGCCAGCTCACCAGTAGACAGCGGGGAATCGTGGCCCCAGCATTTT.

V gene TRBV7-9 combines with J gene TRBJ2-7, with D maybe TRBD1 (6 bases). The germline gives CDR1 SEHNR, CDR2 FQNEAQ (reference sequence). There are 14 residues in the CDR3. Trimming removed 3 bases from V and 1 base from J, with 10 bases in between. In nucleotides, the CDR3 is TGTGCCAGCAGCTTTGGGACACAGTCCTACGAGCAGTACTTC. It encodes CASSFGTQSYEQYF. Based on the CDR3 plus reference TRBV7-9 and TRBJ2-7, the full variable domain is DTGVSQNPRHKITKRGQNVTFRCDPISEHNRLYWYRQTLGQGPEFLTYFQNEAQLEKSRLLSDRFSAERPKGSFSTLEIQRTEQGDSAMYLCASSFGTQSYEQYFGPGTRLTVT.

The table lists this clonotype with a few counts. V gene TRBV27 combines with J gene TRBJ1-4; the D gene is possibly TRBD1 (6 bases). The CDR3 is 15 residues long. V was pared by 7 bases and J by 8 bases, with 20 bases between. CDR1 MNHEY and CDR2 SMNVEV come from the germline V gene (reference sequence). CDR3 protein: CASTPQGMSEEKLFF. CDR3 nucleotide sequence: TGTGCCAGCACGCCCCAGGGGATGTCGGAAGAAAAACTGTTTTTT.

This sequence joins TRBV5-1 and TRBJ2-2, with TRBD2 identical over 8 bases. Germline lookup yields CDR1 SGHRS and CDR2 YFSETQ. With V trimmed by 1 base and J by 2 bases, 4 bases remained unmatched. The CDR3 is 16 residues long. CDR3 sequence reads: CASSLWSGSNTGELFF. CDR3 DNA: TGCGCCAGCAGCTTGTGGAGCGGGAGTAACACCGGGGAGCTGTTTTTT.

This clonotype was found many times. This chain joins TRBV25-1 and TRBJ2-1, with 12 bases identical to TRBD2. The V gene's germline CDR1 is MGHDK and CDR2 SYGVNS. This CDR3 has 16 residues. V lost 3 bases and J lost 2; bases outside the gene matches: 2. CDR3 protein: CASSDLAGGTYNEQFF. DNA of the CDR3: TGTGCCAGCAGTGACCTAGCGGGAGGGACCTACAATGAGCAGTTCTTC.

The rearrangement links TRBV5-1 to TRBJ2-7; 8 bases line up with TRBD2. The CDR3 is 15 residues long. Germline V gives CDR1 SGHRS, CDR2 YFSETQ. V dropped 3 bases and J dropped 5; count of bases not matched to a gene: 10. The chain's CDR3 is CASSSGGLAHHEQYF. The CDR3 DNA is TGCGCCAGCAGCTCGGGCGGACTAGCCCACCACGAGCAGTACTTC.

This clonotype was recorded at least ten times. The gene calls are TRBV12-3 or TRBV12-4 and TRBJ2-7, with a weak D call TRBD2 (6 bases). The length of the CDR3 is 13 residues. Trimming left V 6 bases short and J 6 bases short, with 15 bases between. CDR3 in DNA: TGTGCCAGCAGCCCCGGGACTGGCGGCGAGCAGTACTTC. Its protein is CASSPGTGGEQYF.

The V gene is TRBV25-1, the J gene TRBJ2-5; D gene unclear. The CDR3 consists of 14 residues. Germline values: CDR1 MGHDK, CDR2 SYGVNS. V was cut by 8 bases and J by 3 bases, with 16 bases left in between. In DNA form, the CDR3 reads TGTGCCAGCTCAAGACTTGGGTCGGAAGAGACCCAGTACTTC. Its protein product is CASSRLGSEETQYF.